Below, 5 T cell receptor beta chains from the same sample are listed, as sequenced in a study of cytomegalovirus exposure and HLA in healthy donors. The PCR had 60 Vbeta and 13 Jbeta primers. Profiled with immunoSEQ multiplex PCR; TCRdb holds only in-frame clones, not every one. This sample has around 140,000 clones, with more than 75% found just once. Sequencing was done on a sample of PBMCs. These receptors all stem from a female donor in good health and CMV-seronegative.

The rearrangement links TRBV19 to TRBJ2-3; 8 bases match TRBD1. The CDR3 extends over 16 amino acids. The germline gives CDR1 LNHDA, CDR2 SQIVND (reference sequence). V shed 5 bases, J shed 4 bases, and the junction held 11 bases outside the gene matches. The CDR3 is CASSVLPGGDPDTQYF. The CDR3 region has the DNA TGTGCCAGTAGTGTCCTCCCAGGGGGCGATCCAGATACGCAGTATTTT.

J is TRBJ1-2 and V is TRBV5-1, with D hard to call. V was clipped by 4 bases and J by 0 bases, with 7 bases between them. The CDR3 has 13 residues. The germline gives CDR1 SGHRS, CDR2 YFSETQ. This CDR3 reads CASSREPNYGYTF. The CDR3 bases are TGCGCCAGCAGCAGGGAGCCTAACTATGGCTACACCTTC.

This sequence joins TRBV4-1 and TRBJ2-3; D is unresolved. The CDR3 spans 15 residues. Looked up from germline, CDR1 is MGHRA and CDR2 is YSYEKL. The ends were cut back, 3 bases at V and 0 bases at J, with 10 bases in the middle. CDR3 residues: CASSQPVASTDTQYF. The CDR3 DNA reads TGCGCCAGCAGCCAGCCAGTTGCTAGCACAGATACGCAGTATTTT.

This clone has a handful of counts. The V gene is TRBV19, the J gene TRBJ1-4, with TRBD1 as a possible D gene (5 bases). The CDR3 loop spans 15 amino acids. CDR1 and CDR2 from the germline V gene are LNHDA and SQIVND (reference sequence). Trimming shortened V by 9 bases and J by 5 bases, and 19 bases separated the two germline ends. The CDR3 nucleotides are TGTGCCAGCAGGGTAGAGACCTTGAAGAATGAAAAACTGTTTTTT. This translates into CASRVETLKNEKLFF. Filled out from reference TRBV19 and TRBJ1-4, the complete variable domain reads DGGITQSPKYLFRKEGQNVTLSCEQNLNHDAMYWYRQDPGQGLRLIYYSQIVNDFQKGDIAEGYSVSREKKESFPLTVTSAQKNPTAFYLCASRVETLKNEKLFFGSGTQLSVL.

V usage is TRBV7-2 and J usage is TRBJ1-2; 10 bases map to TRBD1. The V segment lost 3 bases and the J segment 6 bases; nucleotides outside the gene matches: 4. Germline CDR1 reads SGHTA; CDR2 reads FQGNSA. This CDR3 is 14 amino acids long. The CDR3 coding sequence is TGTGCCAGCAGCTTCATGACAGGGGGCGATGGCTACACCTTC. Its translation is CASSFMTGGDGYTF.